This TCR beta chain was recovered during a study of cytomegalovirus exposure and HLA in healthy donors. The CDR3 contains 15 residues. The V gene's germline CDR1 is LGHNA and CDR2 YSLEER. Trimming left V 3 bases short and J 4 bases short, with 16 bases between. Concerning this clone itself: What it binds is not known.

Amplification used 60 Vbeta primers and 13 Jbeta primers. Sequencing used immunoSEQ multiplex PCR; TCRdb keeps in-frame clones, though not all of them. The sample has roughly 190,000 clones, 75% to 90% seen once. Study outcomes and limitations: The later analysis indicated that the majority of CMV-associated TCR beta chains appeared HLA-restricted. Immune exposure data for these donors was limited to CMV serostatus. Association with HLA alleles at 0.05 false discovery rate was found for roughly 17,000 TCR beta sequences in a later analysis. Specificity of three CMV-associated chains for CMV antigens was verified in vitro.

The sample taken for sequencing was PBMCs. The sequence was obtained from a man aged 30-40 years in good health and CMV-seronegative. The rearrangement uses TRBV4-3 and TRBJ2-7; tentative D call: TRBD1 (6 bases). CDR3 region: CASSQGRGQIYEQYF. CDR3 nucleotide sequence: TGCGCCAGCAGCCAGGGACGAGGACAGATATACGAGCAGTACTTC.